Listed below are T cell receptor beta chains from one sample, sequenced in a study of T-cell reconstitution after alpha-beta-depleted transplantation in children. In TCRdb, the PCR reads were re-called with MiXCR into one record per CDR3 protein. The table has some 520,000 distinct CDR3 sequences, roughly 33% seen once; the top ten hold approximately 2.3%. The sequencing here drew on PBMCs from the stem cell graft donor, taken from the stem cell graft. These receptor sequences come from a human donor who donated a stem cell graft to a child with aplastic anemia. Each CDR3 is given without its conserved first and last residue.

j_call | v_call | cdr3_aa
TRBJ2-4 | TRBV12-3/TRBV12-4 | ASSLADRPLNIQY
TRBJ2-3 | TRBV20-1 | SGSAGPDTQY
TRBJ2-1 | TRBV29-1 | SVRESSYNEQF
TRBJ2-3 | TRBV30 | AWRNGLAGQDTQY
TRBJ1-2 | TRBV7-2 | ASSYGDRLQLGGYT
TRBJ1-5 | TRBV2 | ASTLGGQDSNQPQH
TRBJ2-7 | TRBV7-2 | ASSQLAGVDEQY
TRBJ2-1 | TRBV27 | ASSFGTSGAYNEQF
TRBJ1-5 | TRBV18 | ASSPQAGTSNQPQH
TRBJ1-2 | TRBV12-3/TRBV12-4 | ASSFPNIAQGGYT
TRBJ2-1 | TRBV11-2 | ASSLQFSFYGTNYNEQF
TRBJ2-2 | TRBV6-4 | ASSRLTGYGTSLRTGELF
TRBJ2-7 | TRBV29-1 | SGGEQYEQY
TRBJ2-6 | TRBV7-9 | ASGSLAGANVLT
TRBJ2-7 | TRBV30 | AWSLGAASYEQY
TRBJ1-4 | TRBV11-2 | ASSVQGAGEKLF
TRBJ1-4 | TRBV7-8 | ASSPRGGGRLATNEKLF
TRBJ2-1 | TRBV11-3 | ASSFPTWREAYNEQF
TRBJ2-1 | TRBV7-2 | ASSPGLAGRTGEQF
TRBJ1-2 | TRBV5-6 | ASSFSAGLYGYT
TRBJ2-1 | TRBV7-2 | ASSPDRSYNEQF
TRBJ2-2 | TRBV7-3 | ASSDVPGLVDSGELF
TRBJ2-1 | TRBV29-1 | SVQSGRARDEQF